The entry below describes one TCR beta chain. The antigen this receptor binds is unknown. There are no base qualities to consult, and no much larger clone falls within one base. The library was prepared using the immunoSEQ multiplex PCR assay. For TCR sequencing, RNA was extracted from every sample and reverse transcribed into cDNA to serve as template. First-strand cDNA was synthesized using SuperScript III with a 2:1 mix of oligo-dT and random hexamers. A synthetic immune receptor repertoire was used to gauge amplification bias, and whatever bias remained was removed computationally. As for how the authors treated the data: After raw reads were preprocessed to remove errors, the CDR3 was defined following IMGT conventions as running from the conserved cysteine to phenylalanine. Clonality was calculated as 1 minus Shannon entropy normalized by log2 of the number of productive unique TCRs. Whether each scalp clone was CD4 or CD8 was inferred by checking scalp TCRbeta sequences against the CD4 and CD8 repertoires from sorted blood. Imported from immuneACCESS, the table was reduced by TCRdb to in-frame sequences with V and J called. These copies leave out some clones; in studies compared against another copy, an unresolved V gene accounts for under half, and the cause of the remainder is not known. That table furnishes V, J and clone size, whereas the DNA furnished D and trimming. In this sample the table shows tens of thousands of clones, over 50% of which occur a single time. The ten largest clones represent under 2% of the sample.

This specimen comes from a study of CD8+ T cells in alopecia areata (dated by TCRdb to 2016 to 2018). Notes on the research overall: High-throughput TCRbeta sequencing was used to examine T cell clonal expansion in alopecia areata in both the C3H/HeJ mouse model and human patients. Human TCRbeta sequencing covered scalp tissue and sorted CD4+ and CD8+ peripheral blood T cells from patchy and totalis/universalis alopecia areata patients and healthy controls. Scalp clonality was compared across normal scalp (n=4), patchy alopecia areata scalp (n=8), and alopecia totalis/universalis scalp (n=8). RNA was extracted with the PAXgene miRNA kit for fixed scalp, the miRNeasy kit for PBMCs, and the RNeasy kit for mouse skin. Amplification of TCRbeta CDR3 regions was done by immunoSEQ multiplex PCR using 35 Vbeta forward primers and 13 Jbeta reverse primers.

Trimming costs V 1 base and J 7 bases, and their ends lie 14 bases apart. For CDR1 and CDR2, the germline V gene lists SGHTA and FQGNSA. From the cysteine through the phenylalanine, the CDR3 covers 15 amino acids. This entry keeps only the CDR3 DNA: 45 bases, framed from base 1. In about five patients from the biomarker study, CD4+ cells were sorted further to obtain CD25+CD127- cells. Lesional scalp punch biopsies and peripheral blood were collected from alopecia areata patients. PBMCs were isolated by density centrifugation and stained for CD3, CD4 and CD8, after which CD4+ and CD8+ T cells were sorted on a FACSAria. Alopecia areata patients who were not treated were recruited through a multicenter biomarker study. The paper as a whole reports these results and caveats: TCR sequences shared between patients were less clear than in mice, possibly partly because of HLA diversity in the patient population. Lesional scalp, especially in alopecia totalis/universalis, showed higher clonality and more expanded CD8+ clones than normal scalp, suggesting antigenic drive. Unlike mouse skin, where gammadelta T cells dominate, normal human skin contains resident alphabeta T cells that get sequenced too, which complicates analysis of the scalp TCR repertoire.

This TCR was recovered from a human donor with alopecia areata. Sequenced: CD4+ Tregs sorted from blood. The V gene is TRBV7-2 and the J gene is TRBJ1-5; TRBD1 could be the D gene, as 6 bases match. The DNA is as follows: TGTGCCAGCAGCTTAGAGTCAGGGGTCATACAGCCCCAGCATTTT. Its protein is CASSLESGVIQPQHF.